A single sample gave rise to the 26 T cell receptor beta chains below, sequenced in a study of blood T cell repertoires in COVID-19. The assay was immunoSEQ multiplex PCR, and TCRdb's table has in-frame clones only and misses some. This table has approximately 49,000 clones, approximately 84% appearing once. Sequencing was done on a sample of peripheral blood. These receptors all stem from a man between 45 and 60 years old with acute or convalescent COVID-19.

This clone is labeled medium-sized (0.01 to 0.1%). The CDR3, as DNA: TGTGCCAGCAGCTTAGATCAGGGGGCTGGAGGAAACACCATATATTTT. It encodes CASSLDQGAGGNTIYF. This sequence joins TRBV7-9 and TRBJ1-3; 8 bases match TRBD1. Germline-derived CDR1 and CDR2 are SEHNR and FQNEAQ (reference sequence). This CDR3 contains 16 residues. The junction had 6 bases not matched to a gene; V was cut back by 1 base and J by 4 bases.

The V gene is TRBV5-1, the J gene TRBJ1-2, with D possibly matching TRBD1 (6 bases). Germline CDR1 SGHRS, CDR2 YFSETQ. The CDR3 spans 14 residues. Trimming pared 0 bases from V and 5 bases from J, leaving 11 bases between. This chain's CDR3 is CASSLGPGVYGYTF. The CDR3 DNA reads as TGCGCCAGCAGCTTGGGTCCAGGGGTATATGGCTACACCTTC.

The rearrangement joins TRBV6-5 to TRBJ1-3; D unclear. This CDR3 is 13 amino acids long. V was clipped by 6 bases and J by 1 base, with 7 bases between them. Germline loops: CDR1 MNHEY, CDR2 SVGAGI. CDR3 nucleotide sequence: TGTGCCAGCAGCGGGTGGTCTGGAAACACCATATATTTT. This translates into CASSGWSGNTIYF.

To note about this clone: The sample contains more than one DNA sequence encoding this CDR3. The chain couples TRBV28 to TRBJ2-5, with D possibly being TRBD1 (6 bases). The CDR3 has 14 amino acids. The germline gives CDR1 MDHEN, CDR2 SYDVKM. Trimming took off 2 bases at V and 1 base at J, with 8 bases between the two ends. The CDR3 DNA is TGTGCCAGCAGTTTAAGCAGGGGCCAAGAGACCCAGTACTTC. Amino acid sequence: CASSLSRGQETQYF.

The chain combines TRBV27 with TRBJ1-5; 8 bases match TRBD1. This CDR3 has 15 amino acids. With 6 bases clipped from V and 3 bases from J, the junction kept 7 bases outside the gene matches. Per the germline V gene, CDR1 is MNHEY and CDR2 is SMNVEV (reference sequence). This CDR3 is CASRATGVNNQPQHF. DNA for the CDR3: TGTGCCAGCAGAGCGACAGGGGTGAACAATCAGCCCCAGCATTTT.

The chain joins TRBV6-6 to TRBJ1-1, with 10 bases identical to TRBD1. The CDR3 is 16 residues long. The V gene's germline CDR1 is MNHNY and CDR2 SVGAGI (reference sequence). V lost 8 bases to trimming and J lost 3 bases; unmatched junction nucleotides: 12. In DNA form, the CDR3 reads TGTGCCAGCGTTAGGACAGGGGGGATTTTAGACACTGAAGCTTTCTTT. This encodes CASVRTGGILDTEAFF.

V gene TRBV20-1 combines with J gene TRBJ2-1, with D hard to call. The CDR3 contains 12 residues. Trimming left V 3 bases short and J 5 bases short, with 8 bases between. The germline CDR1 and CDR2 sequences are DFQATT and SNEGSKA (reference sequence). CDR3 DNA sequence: TGCAGTGCTAGTCTGAGTAACAATGAGCAGTTCTTC. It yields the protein CSASLSNNEQFF.

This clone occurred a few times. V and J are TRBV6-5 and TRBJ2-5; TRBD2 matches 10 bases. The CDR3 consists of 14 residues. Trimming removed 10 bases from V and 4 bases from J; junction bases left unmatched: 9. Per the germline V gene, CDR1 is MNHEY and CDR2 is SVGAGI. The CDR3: CATQERGGAETQYF. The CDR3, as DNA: TGTGCCACCCAGGAGCGGGGGGGCGCAGAGACCCAGTACTTC.

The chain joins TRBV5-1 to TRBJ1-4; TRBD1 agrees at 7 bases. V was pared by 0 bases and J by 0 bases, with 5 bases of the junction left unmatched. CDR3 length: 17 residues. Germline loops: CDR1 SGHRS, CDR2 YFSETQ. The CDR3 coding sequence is TGCGCCAGCAGCTTGGCCCGGGACAGTGCAACTAATGAAAAACTGTTTTTT. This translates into CASSLARDSATNEKLFF.

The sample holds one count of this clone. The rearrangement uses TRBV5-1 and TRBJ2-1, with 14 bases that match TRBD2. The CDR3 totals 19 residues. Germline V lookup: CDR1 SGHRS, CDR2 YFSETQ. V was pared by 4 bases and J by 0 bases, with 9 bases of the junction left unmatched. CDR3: CASSTPTSGGAFSYNEQFF. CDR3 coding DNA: TGCGCCAGCAGCACGCCGACTAGCGGGGGGGCTTTCTCCTACAATGAGCAGTTCTTC.

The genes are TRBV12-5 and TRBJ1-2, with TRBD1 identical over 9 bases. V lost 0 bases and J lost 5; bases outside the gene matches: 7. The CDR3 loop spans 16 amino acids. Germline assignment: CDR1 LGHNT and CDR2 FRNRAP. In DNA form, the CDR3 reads TGTGCTAGTGGTTTGGTGACAGGGGGAGACTTATATGGCTACACCTTC. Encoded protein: CASGLVTGGDLYGYTF.

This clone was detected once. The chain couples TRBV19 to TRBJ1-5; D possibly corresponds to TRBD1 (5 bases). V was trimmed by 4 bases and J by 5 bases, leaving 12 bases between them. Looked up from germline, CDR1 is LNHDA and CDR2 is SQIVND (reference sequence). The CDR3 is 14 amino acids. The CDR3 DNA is TGTGCCAGTAGTAGGACATCGGTGGATCAGCCCCAGCATTTT. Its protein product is CASSRTSVDQPQHF. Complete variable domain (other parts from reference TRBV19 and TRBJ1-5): DGGITQSPKYLFRKEGQNVTLSCEQNLNHDAMYWYRQDPGQGLRLIYYSQIVNDFQKGDIAEGYSVSREKKESFPLTVTSAQKNPTAFYLCASSRTSVDQPQHFGDGTRLSIL.

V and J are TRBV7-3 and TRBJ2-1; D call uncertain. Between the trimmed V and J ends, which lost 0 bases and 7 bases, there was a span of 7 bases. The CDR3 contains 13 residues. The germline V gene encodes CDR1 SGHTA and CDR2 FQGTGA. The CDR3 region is CASSLTESNEQFF. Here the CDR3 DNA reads TGTGCCAGCAGCTTAACGGAGTCGAATGAGCAGTTCTTC. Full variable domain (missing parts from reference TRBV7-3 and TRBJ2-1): GAGVSQTPSNKVTEKGKYVELRCDPISGHTALYWYRQSLGQGPEFLIYFQGTGAADDSGLPNDRFFAVRPEGSVSTLKIQRTERGDSAVYLCASSLTESNEQFFGPGTRLTVL.

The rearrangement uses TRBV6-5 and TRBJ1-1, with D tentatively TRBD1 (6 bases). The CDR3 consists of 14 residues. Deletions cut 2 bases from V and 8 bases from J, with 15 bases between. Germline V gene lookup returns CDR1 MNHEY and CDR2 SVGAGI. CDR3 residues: CASSYRLDSSEAFF. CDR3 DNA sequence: TGTGCCAGCAGTTACAGATTGGACAGTAGCGAAGCTTTCTTT.

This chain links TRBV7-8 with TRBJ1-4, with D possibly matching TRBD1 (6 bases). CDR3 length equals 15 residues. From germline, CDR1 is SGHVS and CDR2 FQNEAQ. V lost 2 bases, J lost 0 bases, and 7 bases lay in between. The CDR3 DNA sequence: TGTGCCAGCAGCTTATCAGGGGCAACTAATGAAAAACTGTTTTTT. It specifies CASSLSGATNEKLFF.

The CDR3 here is CASSPPGTNYGYTF. The CDR3, as DNA: TGTGCCAGCAGCCCGCCAGGAACTAACTATGGCTACACCTTC. The rearrangement uses TRBV7-9 and TRBJ1-2, with D unresolved. CDR1 SEHNR and CDR2 FQNEAQ come from the germline V gene (reference sequence). Trimming took off 5 bases at V and 0 bases at J, with 10 bases between the two ends. The CDR3 runs to 14 residues.

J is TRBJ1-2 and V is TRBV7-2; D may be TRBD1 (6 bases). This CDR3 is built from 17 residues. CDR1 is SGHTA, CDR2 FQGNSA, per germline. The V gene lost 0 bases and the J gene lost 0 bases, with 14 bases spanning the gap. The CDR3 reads CASSLAGETGTNYGYTF. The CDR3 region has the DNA TGTGCCAGCAGCTTAGCGGGCGAAACAGGGACTAACTATGGCTACACCTTC.

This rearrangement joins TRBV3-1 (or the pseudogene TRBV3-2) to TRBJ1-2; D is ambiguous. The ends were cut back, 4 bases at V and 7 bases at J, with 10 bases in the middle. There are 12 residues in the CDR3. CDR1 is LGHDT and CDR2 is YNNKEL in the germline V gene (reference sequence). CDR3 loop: CASSPAGSGYTF. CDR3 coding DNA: TGTGCCAGCAGCCCCGCCGGGTCTGGCTACACCTTC.

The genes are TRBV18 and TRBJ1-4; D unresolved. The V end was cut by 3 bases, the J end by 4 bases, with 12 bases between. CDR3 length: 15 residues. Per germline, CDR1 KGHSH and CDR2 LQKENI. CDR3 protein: CASSPGSQDNEKLFF. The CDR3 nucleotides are TGTGCCAGCTCACCGGGGAGTCAAGATAATGAAAAACTGTTTTTT.

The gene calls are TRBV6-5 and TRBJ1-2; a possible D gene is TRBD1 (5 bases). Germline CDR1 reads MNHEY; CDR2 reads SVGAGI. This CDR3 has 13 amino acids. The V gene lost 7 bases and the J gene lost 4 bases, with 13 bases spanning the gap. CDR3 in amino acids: CASTDSDLYGYTF. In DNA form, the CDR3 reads TGTGCCAGCACCGACAGTGACCTCTATGGCTACACCTTC.

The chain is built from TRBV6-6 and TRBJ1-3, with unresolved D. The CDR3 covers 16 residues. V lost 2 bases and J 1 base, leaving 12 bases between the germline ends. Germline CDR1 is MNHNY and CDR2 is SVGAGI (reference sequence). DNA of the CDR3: TGTGCCAGCAGTTACGGACTATCAGGTTCTGGAAACACCATATATTTT. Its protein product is CASSYGLSGSGNTIYF.

The CDR3 protein is CASSHPMMGATNTEAFF. The DNA of the CDR3 is TGCGCCAGCAGCCACCCAATGATGGGGGCTACTAACACTGAAGCTTTCTTT. The V gene is TRBV5-1, the J gene TRBJ1-1; perhaps TRBD1 as D (6 bases). The V and J ends lost 4 bases and 2 bases respectively, with 21 bases between them. The CDR3 contains 17 residues. The germline V gene encodes CDR1 SGHRS and CDR2 YFSETQ.

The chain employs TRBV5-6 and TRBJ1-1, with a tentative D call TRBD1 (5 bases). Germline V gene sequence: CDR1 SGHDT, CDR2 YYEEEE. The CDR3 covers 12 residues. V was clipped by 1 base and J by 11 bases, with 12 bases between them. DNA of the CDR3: TGTGCCAGCAGCTTGTGGCAGGGTGGTGCTTTCTTT. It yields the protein CASSLWQGGAFF.

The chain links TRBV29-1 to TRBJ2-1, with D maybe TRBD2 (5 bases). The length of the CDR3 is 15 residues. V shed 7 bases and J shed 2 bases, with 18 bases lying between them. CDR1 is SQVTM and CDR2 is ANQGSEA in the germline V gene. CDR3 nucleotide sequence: TGCAGCGCCCTCAGAGTAGCGCATACCTACAATGAGCAGTTCTTC. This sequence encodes CSALRVAHTYNEQFF.

The CDR3 here is CASRMTGSNEQFF. In nucleotides, the CDR3 is TGTGCCAGCAGGATGACAGGGAGTAATGAGCAGTTCTTC. The V gene is TRBV28, the J gene TRBJ2-1, with 7 bases matching TRBD1. V shed 6 bases, J shed 7 bases, and the junction held 6 bases outside the gene matches. Germline V gene sequence: CDR1 MDHEN, CDR2 SYDVKM. The CDR3 has 13 residues. Combining the CDR3 with reference TRBV28 and TRBJ2-1 gives the whole variable domain DVKVTQSSRYLVKRTGEKVFLECVQDMDHENMFWYRQDPGLGLRLIYFSYDVKMKEKGDIPEGYSVSREKKERFSLILESASTNQTSMYLCASRMTGSNEQFFGPGTRLTVL.

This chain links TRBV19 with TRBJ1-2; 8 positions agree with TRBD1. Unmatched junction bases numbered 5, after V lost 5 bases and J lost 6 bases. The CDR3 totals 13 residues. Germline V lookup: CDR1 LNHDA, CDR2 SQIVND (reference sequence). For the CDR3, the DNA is TGTGCCAGTAGTGGACAGGGAGGAGATGGCTACACCTTC. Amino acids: CASSGQGGDGYTF.